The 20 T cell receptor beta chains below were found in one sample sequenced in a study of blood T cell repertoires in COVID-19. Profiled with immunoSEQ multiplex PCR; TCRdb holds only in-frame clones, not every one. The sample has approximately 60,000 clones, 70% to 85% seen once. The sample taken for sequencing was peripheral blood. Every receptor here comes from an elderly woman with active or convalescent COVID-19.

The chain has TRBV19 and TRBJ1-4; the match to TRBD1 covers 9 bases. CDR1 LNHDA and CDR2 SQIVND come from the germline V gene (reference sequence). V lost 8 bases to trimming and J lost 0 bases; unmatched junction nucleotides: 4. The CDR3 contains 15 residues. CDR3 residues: CASQDRGSTNEKLFF. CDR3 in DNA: TGTGCCAGTCAGGACAGGGGATCAACTAATGAAAAACTGTTTTTT. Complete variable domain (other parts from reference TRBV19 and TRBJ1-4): DGGITQSPKYLFRKEGQNVTLSCEQNLNHDAMYWYRQDPGQGLRLIYYSQIVNDFQKGDIAEGYSVSREKKESFPLTVTSAQKNPTAFYLCASQDRGSTNEKLFFGSGTQLSVL.

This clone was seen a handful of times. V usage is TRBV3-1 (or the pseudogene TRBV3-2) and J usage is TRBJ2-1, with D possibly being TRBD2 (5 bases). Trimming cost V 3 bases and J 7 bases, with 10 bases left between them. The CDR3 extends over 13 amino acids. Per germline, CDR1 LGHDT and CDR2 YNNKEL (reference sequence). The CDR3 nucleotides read TGTGCCAGCAGCCACGCTAGCCTAAATGAGCAGTTCTTC. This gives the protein CASSHASLNEQFF.

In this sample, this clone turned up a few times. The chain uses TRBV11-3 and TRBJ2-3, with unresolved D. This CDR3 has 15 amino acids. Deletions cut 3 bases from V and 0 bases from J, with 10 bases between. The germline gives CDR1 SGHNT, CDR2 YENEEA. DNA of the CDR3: TGTGCCAGCAGCTTGCGCCCCACCAGCACAGATACGCAGTATTTT. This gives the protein CASSLRPTSTDTQYF. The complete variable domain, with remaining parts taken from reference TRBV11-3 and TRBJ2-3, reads EAGVVQSPRYKIIEKKQPVAFWCNPISGHNTLYWYLQNLGQGPELLIRYENEEAVDDSQLPKDRFSAERLKGVDSTLKIQPAELGDSAVYLCASSLRPTSTDTQYFGPGTRLTVL.

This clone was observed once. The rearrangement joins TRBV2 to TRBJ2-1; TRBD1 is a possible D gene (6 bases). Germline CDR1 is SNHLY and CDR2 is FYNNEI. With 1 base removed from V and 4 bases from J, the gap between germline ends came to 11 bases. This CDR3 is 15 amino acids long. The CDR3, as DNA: TGTGCCAGCAGTGAAGGGACAGTCTTATACAATGAGCAGTTCTTC. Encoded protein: CASSEGTVLYNEQFF.

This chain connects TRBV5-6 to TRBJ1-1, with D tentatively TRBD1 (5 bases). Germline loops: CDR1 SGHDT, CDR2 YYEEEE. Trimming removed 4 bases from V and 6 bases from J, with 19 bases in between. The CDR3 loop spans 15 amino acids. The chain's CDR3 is CASSRTQEGRAEAFF. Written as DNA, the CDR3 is TGTGCCAGCAGCCGCACCCAGGAGGGGAGAGCTGAAGCTTTCTTT.

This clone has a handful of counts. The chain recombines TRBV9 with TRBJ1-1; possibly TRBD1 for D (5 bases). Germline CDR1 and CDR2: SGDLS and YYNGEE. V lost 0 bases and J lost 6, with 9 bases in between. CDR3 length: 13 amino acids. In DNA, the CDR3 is TGTGCCAGCAGCGTAGCTTGGGGCTCTGAAGCTTTCTTT. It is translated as CASSVAWGSEAFF.

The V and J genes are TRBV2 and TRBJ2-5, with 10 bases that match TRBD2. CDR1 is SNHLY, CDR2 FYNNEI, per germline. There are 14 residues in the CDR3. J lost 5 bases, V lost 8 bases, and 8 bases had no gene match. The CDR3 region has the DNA TGTGCCAGCGGACCTACTAGCGGGGCGGAGACCCAGTACTTC. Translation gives CASGPTSGAETQYF.

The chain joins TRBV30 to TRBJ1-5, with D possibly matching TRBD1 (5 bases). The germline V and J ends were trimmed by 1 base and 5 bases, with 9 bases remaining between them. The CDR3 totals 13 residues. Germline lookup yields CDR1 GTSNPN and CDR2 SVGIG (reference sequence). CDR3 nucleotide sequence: TGTGCCTGGAGTGGGAGGGGAGATCAGCCCCAGCATTTT. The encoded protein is CAWSGRGDQPQHF. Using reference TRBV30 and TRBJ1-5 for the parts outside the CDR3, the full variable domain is SQTIHQWPATLVQPVGSPLSLECTVEGTSNPNLYWYRQAAGRGLQLLFYSVGIGQISSEVPQNLSASRPQDRQFILSSKKLLLSDSGFYLCAWSGRGDQPQHFGDGTRLSIL.

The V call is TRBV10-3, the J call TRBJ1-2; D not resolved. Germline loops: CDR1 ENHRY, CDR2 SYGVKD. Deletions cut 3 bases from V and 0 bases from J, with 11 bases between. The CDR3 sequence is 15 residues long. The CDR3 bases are TGTGCCATCAGTGAAGGAGACCCCGCTAACTATGGCTACACCTTC. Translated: CAISEGDPANYGYTF.

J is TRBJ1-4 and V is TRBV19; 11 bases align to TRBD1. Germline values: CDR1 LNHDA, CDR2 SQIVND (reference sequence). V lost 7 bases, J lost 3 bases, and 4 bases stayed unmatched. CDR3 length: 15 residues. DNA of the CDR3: TGTGCCAGTAAGGACAGGGGGCCGGCTAATGAAAAACTGTTTTTT. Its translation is CASKDRGPANEKLFF.

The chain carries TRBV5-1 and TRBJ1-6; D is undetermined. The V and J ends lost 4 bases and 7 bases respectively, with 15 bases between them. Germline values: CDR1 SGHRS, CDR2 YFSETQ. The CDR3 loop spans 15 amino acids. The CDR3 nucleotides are TGCGCCAGCAGCCTTCCGGAACGGAGGAATTCACCCCTCCACTTT. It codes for CASSLPERRNSPLHF.

The CDR3 DNA sequence: TGTGCCAGCAGCCCCTTAGGGGGACTAGGAGGAGATACGCAGTATTTT. Translating gives CASSPLGGLGGDTQYF. V gene TRBV5-6 combines with J gene TRBJ2-3; TRBD2 aligns across 8 bases. This CDR3 spans 16 amino acids. CDR1 is SGHDT, CDR2 YYEEEE, per germline. V lost 4 bases and J lost 5; bases outside the gene matches: 12.

Here the CDR3 reads CASSQKISGQGLVDEQYF. The DNA for the CDR3 is TGTGCCAGCAGCCAAAAAATATCGGGACAGGGGCTGGTAGACGAGCAGTACTTC. The chain employs TRBV14 and TRBJ2-7; TRBD1 matches 10 bases. The CDR3 contains 18 residues. In germline, CDR1 is SGHDN, CDR2 FVKESK. V lost 2 bases and J lost 5; bases outside the gene matches: 15. Full variable domain (outside the CDR3, taken from reference TRBV14 and TRBJ2-7): EAGVTQFPSHSVIEKGQTVTLRCDPISGHDNLYWYRRVMGKEIKFLLHFVKESKQDESGMPNNRFLAERTGGTYSTLKVQPAELEDSGVYFCASSQKISGQGLVDEQYFGPGTRLTVT.

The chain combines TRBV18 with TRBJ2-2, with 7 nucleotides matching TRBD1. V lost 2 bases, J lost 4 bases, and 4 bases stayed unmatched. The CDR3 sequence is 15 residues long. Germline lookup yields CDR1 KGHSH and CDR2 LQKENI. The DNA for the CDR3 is TGTGCCAGCTCACCAGCGGCAGGGGGCACCGGGGAGCTGTTTTTT. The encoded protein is CASSPAAGGTGELFF.

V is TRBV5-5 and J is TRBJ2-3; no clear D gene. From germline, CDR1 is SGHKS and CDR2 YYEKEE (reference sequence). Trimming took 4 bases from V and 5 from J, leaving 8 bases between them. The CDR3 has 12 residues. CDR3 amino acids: CASSPAGDTQYF. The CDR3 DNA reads TGTGCCAGCAGCCCCGCCGGAGATACGCAGTATTTT.

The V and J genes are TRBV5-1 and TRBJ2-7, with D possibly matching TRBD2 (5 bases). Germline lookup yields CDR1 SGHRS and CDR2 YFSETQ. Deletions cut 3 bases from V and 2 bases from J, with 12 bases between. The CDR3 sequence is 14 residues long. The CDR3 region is CASSWARGPYEQYF. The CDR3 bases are TGCGCCAGCAGCTGGGCCCGAGGGCCCTACGAGCAGTACTTC. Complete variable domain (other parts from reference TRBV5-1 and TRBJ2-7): KAGVTQTPRYLIKTRGQQVTLSCSPISGHRSVSWYQQTPGQGLQFLFEYFSETQRNKGNFPGRFSGRQFSNSRSEMNVSTLELGDSALYLCASSWARGPYEQYFGPGTRLTVT.

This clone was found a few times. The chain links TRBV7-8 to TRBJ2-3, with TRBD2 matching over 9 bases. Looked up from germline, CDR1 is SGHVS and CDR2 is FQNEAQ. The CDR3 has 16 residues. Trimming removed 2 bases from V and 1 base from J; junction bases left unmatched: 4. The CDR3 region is CASSLIAGAGTDTQYF. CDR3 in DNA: TGTGCCAGCAGCTTAATAGCGGGGGCAGGCACAGATACGCAGTATTTT.

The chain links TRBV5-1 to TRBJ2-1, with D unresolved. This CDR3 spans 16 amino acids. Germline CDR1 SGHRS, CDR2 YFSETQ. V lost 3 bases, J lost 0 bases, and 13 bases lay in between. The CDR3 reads CASSSGASHSYNEQFF. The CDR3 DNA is TGCGCCAGCAGCTCTGGAGCCAGCCACTCCTACAATGAGCAGTTCTTC.

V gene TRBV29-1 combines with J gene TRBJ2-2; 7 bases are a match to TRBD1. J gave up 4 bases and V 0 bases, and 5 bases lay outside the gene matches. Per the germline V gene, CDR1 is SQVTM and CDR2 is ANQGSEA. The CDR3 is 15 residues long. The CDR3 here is CSVEDWTGRTGELFF. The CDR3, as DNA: TGCAGCGTTGAAGATTGGACAGGTCGCACCGGGGAGCTGTTTTTT.

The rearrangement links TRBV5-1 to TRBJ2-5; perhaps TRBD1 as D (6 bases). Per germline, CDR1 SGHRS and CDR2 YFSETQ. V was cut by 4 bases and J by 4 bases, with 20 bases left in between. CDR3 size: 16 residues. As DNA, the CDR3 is TGCGCCAGCAGCCAAACGATAGGGGGAAGTGGAGAGACCCAGTACTTC. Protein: CASSQTIGGSGETQYF.